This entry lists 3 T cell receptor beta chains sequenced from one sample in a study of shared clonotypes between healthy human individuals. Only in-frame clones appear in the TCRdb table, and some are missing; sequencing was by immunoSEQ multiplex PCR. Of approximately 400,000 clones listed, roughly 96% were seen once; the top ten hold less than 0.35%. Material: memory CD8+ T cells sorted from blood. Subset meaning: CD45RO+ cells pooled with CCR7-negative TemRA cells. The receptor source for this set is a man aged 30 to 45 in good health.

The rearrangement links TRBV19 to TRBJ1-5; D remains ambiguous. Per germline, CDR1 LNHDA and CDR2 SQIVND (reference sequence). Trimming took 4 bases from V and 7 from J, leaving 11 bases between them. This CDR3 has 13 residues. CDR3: CASSNPGLQPQHF. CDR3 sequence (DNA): TGTGCCAGTAGTAACCCTGGCCTCCAGCCCCAGCATTTT.

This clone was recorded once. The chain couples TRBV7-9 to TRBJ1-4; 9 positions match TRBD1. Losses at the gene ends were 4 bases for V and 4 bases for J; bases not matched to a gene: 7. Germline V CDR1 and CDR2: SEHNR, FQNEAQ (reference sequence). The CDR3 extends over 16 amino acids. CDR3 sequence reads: CASSWDRGQGNEKLFF. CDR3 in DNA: TGTGCCAGCAGCTGGGACCGGGGACAGGGTAATGAAAAACTGTTTTTT.

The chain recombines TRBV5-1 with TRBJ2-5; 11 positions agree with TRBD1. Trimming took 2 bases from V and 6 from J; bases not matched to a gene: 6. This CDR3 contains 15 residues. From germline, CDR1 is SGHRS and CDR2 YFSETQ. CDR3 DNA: TGCGCCAGCAGCTTTCGGACAGGGGGCTTGAAGACCCAGTACTTC. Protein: CASSFRTGGLKTQYF.